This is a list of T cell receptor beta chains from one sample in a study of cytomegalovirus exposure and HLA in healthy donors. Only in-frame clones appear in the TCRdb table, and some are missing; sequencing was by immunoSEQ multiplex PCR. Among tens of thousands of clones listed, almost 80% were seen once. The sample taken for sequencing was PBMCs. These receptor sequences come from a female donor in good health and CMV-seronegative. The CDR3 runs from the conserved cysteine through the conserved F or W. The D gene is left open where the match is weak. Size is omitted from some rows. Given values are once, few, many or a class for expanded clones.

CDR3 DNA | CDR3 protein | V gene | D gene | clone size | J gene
TGTGCCAGCAGTGCTTGGGACAACGAAATCTACAATGAGCAGTTCTTC | CASSAWDNEIYNEQFF | TRBV2 | . | . | TRBJ2-1
TGTGCCAGCAGACCCGGAGTTGGTAATGAAAAACTGTTTTTT | CASRPGVGNEKLFF | TRBV7-9 | . | . | TRBJ1-4
TGTGCCAGCAGTGGTAGTCGGGCAGGGCAAGAGACCCAGTACTTC | CASSGSRAGQETQYF | TRBV25-1 | . | . | TRBJ2-5
TGCGCCAGCGGGACAGGTCCCGAGCAGTACTTC | CASGTGPEQYF | TRBV5-1 | TRBD1 | once | TRBJ2-7
TGTGCCAGCAGTTACCACCAACAGGGGGCGGCTTACGAGCAGTACTTC | CASSYHQQGAAYEQYF | TRBV6-5 | TRBD1 | . | TRBJ2-7
TGTGCCAGCAGTGAACTTTCCGAACATTCAACCACCGGGGAGCTGTTTTTT | CASSELSEHSTTGELFF | TRBV6-1 | . | . | TRBJ2-2
TGCGCCAGCAGCAGTATGACAGGCGAGGATACGCAGTATTTT | CASSSMTGEDTQYF | TRBV5-1 | . | few | TRBJ2-3
TGTGCCAGCAGTCAATGGACTAGCGGGGAAGAGACCCAGTACTTC | CASSQWTSGEETQYF | TRBV7-2 | TRBD2 | . | TRBJ2-5
TGTGCCAGCACCTTAGGGGGGAACACTGAAGCTTTCTTT | CASTLGGNTEAFF | TRBV5-4 | . | . | TRBJ1-1
TGTGCCAGTAGTATGCAGGGGGCACTTGTCTATGGCTACACCTTC | CASSMQGALVYGYTF | TRBV19 | TRBD1 | . | TRBJ1-2
TGTGCCAGCAGCGCAAGAGGAGACGAGCAGTACTTC | CASSARGDEQYF | TRBV7-9 | . | . | TRBJ2-7
TGTGCCAGTAGTCCTAGGGGACAGGGGGCGAACGAGCAGTACTTC | CASSPRGQGANEQYF | TRBV19 | TRBD1 | . | TRBJ2-7
TGTGCCAGCAGCTTAGATCAGGGGTACGAGCAGTACTTC | CASSLDQGYEQYF | TRBV13 | . | . | TRBJ2-7
TGTGCCAGCAGCAAACAGGGGTGTAATACGGGGAGCCCCCAGCATTTT | CASSKQGCNTGSPQHF | TRBV21-1 | . | few | TRBJ1-5
TGCGCCAGCAGCCCTGGGACAGTAGTATATGGCTACACCTTC | CASSPGTVVYGYTF | TRBV5-1 | TRBD1 | . | TRBJ1-2
TGTGCCACACGAGCGGGGGCCCACACAGATACGCAGTATTTT | CATRAGAHTDTQYF | TRBV7-2 | TRBD2 | . | TRBJ2-3
TGTGCCAGCAGCAATCGGGGGGGCGCGGGGAACACCGGGGAGCTGTTTTTT | CASSNRGGAGNTGELFF | TRBV9 | TRBD2 | . | TRBJ2-2
TGCAGCGTACACAGGGGGATTAATGAAAAACTGTTTTTT | CSVHRGINEKLFF | TRBV29-1 | TRBD1 | . | TRBJ1-4
TGTGCCAGCAGTTCAGGGTTCGAAGCTTTCTTT | CASSSGFEAFF | TRBV28 | . | . | TRBJ1-1
TGTGCCAGCACCCCGGACAGGGTGAACACTGAAGCTTTCTTT | CASTPDRVNTEAFF | TRBV25-1 | TRBD1 | . | TRBJ1-1
TGTGCCAGCAGTTCCGGAGGGGTGGACTATGGCTACACCTTC | CASSSGGVDYGYTF | TRBV27 | . | few | TRBJ1-2
TGTGCCAGCAGCTTCCGGGGGGGCCCGGACTACACCTTC | CASSFRGGPDYTF | TRBV7-9 | . | few | TRBJ1-2
TGTGCCAGCAGTCAAGGGGACAGGGTTTACGAGCAGTACTTC | CASSQGDRVYEQYF | TRBV28 | TRBD1 | . | TRBJ2-7
TGCAGCGTTGAAGAAACAGGGGGTGGAAACACCATATATTTT | CSVEETGGGNTIYF | TRBV29-1 | TRBD1 | . | TRBJ1-3
TGTGCCAGCATGAGCGGGGCTTCGGTAAACGAGCAGTACTTC | CASMSGASVNEQYF | TRBV2 | TRBD2 | . | TRBJ2-7
TGTGCCAGCAGCTCCTCCGGGACAGGGGTCTATGGCTACACCTTC | CASSSSGTGVYGYTF | TRBV5-5 | TRBD1 | . | TRBJ1-2
TGTGCCAGCAGTTGGGGGGGGGCCGCGAACACCGGGGAGCTGTTTTTT | CASSWGGAANTGELFF | TRBV28 | . | . | TRBJ2-2
TGCGCCAGCAGCCTGGGGACAGGGTCCCCGAGTGGGGCCAACGTCCTGACTTTC | CASSLGTGSPSGANVLTF | TRBV4-1 | TRBD1 | . | TRBJ2-6
TGTGCCTGGAGCGGACTAGCACATGAGCAGTACTTC | CAWSGLAHEQYF | TRBV30 | TRBD2 | few | TRBJ2-7
TGTGCCAGCAGCTACCCAGGGGGCGATGAGCAGTTCTTC | CASSYPGGDEQFF | TRBV5-4 | TRBD1 | . | TRBJ2-1
TGTGCCAGCAGGGGACAGGGCCTCTATGGCTACACCTTC | CASRGQGLYGYTF | TRBV28 | TRBD1 | . | TRBJ1-2
TGTGCCAGCAGTTTACAATGGAGTAGCACAGATACGCAGTATTTT | CASSLQWSSTDTQYF | TRBV28 | . | . | TRBJ2-3
TGTGCCAGCAGACAAGGACAGGGGGCAACGCGGAACACTGAAGCTTTCTTT | CASRQGQGATRNTEAFF | TRBV7-8 | TRBD1 | . | TRBJ1-1
TGTGCCATCACCCAGGGGGGCTATGGCTACACCTTC | CAITQGGYGYTF | TRBV10-3 | TRBD1 | . | TRBJ1-2
TGCGCCAGCAGCCCAGATACAGGGCCCTCTGGGGCCAACGTCCTGACTTTC | CASSPDTGPSGANVLTF | TRBV5-1 | . | . | TRBJ2-6
TGTGCCAGCAGTGAAAATTGGGCAGGGGTCGGCGAGCAGTACTTC | CASSENWAGVGEQYF | TRBV2 | . | . | TRBJ2-7
TGTGCCAGCAGCTTAGAAGGGACAGGCCTCTCACCCCTCCACTTT | CASSLEGTGLSPLHF | TRBV11-2 | TRBD1 | . | TRBJ1-6
TGTGCCAGCAGTGTGGGACAGGGACGTACCAACACTGAAGCTTTCTTT | CASSVGQGRTNTEAFF | TRBV28 | TRBD1 | few | TRBJ1-1
TGTGCCAGCGGCGGGACCTCAGTAGGGGAGCAGTACTTC | CASGGTSVGEQYF | TRBV2 | . | . | TRBJ2-7
TGTGCCAGCAGTGAAGCTGGAGCCCCGGGGCCCCAGCATTTT | CASSEAGAPGPQHF | TRBV6-1 | . | . | TRBJ1-5
TGTGCCAGCTCACCAGACGGGACAGGGGGGCTTGAAGCTTTCTTT | CASSPDGTGGLEAFF | TRBV18 | TRBD1 | . | TRBJ1-1
TGTGCCACCAAGCCTAGCGGGCTGTTGGAGCAGTACTTC | CATKPSGLLEQYF | TRBV6-5 | TRBD2 | . | TRBJ2-7
TGTGCCAGCAACACCCGGGAAGGTAACTATGGCTACACCTTC | CASNTREGNYGYTF | TRBV7-2 | . | . | TRBJ1-2
TGTGCCAGAGGACAGGCCTCCTACGAGCAGTACTTC | CARGQASYEQYF | TRBV2 | TRBD1 | few | TRBJ2-7
TGCAGTGCTTGGCTAGCGGGCGAGCAGTACTTC | CSAWLAGEQYF | TRBV20-1 | TRBD2 | . | TRBJ2-7
TGTGCCAGCAGGCCGGGACAGGGAGGGACTAGCACAGATACGCAGTATTTT | CASRPGQGGTSTDTQYF | TRBV2 | TRBD1 | . | TRBJ2-3
TGCGCCAGCAGCTTGGCCGCAGGGGCCACCGGGGAGCTGTTTTTT | CASSLAAGATGELFF | TRBV5-1 | . | . | TRBJ2-2
TGTGCCAGCCTCCGACCGGGGACTGAAGCTTTCTTT | CASLRPGTEAFF | TRBV6-5 | . | . | TRBJ1-1
TGTGCCATCAGTGTAGGAGGGGCCGCGGGCAATCAGCCCCAGCATTTT | CAISVGGAAGNQPQHF | TRBV10-3 | . | . | TRBJ1-5
TGCAGCGTTTACATTGATGGCTACACCTTC | CSVYIDGYTF | TRBV29-1 | . | . | TRBJ1-2
TGTGCCTGGAGGGTGGCGGGGGGCTACAATGAGCAGTTCTTC | CAWRVAGGYNEQFF | TRBV30 | TRBD2 | few | TRBJ2-1
TGCAGCGGGACCGGGACAGCGAGCACAGATACGCAGTATTTT | CSGTGTASTDTQYF | TRBV29-1 | TRBD1 | . | TRBJ2-3
TGCGCCAGCAGCCGACCGGGACAGGGGGATGGCTACACCTTC | CASSRPGQGDGYTF | TRBV4-1 | TRBD1 | . | TRBJ1-2
TGCAGCGTTGGGACAGGACTCTCTGGGGCCAACGTCCTGACTTTC | CSVGTGLSGANVLTF | TRBV29-1 | TRBD1 | . | TRBJ2-6
TGTGCCATCTCTAGCGGGAGACTCAATAGCACAGATACGCAGTATTTT | CAISSGRLNSTDTQYF | TRBV6-7 | TRBD2 | . | TRBJ2-3
TGCAGCGCTGGACAGGCCGCAGATACGCAGTATTTT | CSAGQAADTQYF | TRBV29-1 | TRBD1 | . | TRBJ2-3
TGTGCCAGCAGCTTGAGGGGGGGGCCTACCGACGAGCAGTACTTC | CASSLRGGPTDEQYF | TRBV5-4 | . | . | TRBJ2-7
TGTGCCAGCAGACTGCCGGGACACAACACTGAAGCTTTCTTT | CASRLPGHNTEAFF | TRBV28 | . | once | TRBJ1-1
TGCGCCAGCAGCCCCGGTTGGTTCAATGAGCAGTTCTTC | CASSPGWFNEQFF | TRBV5-1 | . | . | TRBJ2-1
TGTGCCAGCAGCTTAATTCAGGGCGCCCTTAATGAAAAACTGTTTTTT | CASSLIQGALNEKLFF | TRBV7-9 | . | . | TRBJ1-4